This T cell receptor (beta chain) emerged from a study of shared T cell receptors in the human thymus. This clone has only a few counts. CDR1 SGDLS and CDR2 YYNGEE come from the germline V gene. With V trimmed by 4 bases and J by 5 bases, 10 bases remained unmatched. This CDR3 is 15 amino acids long. The repertoire was sequenced with immunoSEQ multiplex PCR; TCRdb's copy has only in-frame clones and lacks some. The sample yields hundreds of thousands of clones, more than 75% seen once. In addition, the sample was reused for a study of human thymus T cells. That source reports: There were highly overlapping thymic repertoires among unrelated individuals, as related research reported.

The sample comprised thymocytes. This sequence was found in a boy in the first two years of life with a congenital heart defect. The chain employs TRBV9 and TRBJ2-7; 9 bases map to TRBD2. CDR3 nucleotide sequence: TGTGCCAGCAGCCCAGGAGGCGGGAGGGCCAACGAGCAGTACTTC. This codes for CASSPGGGRANEQYF.